This T cell receptor beta chain was sequenced for a study of T-cell reconstitution after alpha-beta-depleted transplantation in children. Study observations and caveats: The study traced high day-60 TCRbeta diversity in some patients to surviving recipient T cells and thymic progenitors. There were reportedly several hundred expanded graft clones from which alpha-beta T cells came about two months after transplant.

A few counts support this clonotype. No antigen is known for it. Trimming took 4 bases from V and 7 from J, leaving 14 bases between them. There are 14 residues in the CDR3. The TCRbeta library incorporated unique molecular identifiers. TCRdb re-derived calls from the PCR reads in MiXCR, one entry per CDR3 protein. The data contain about a million distinct CDR3 sequences, roughly 29% of them seen just once; the ten biggest clones take up over 25%. The rearrangement joins TRBV12-3 or TRBV12-4 to TRBJ1-5; D is perhaps TRBD1 (5 bases). This clonotype was obtained from a boy younger than two who had a stem cell transplant for SCID, so the T cells may come from the graft donor. This specimen was PBMCs, mostly from graft donor cells, taken 360 days after TCRalphabeta/CD19-depleted stem cell transplant. CDR3 nucleotides: TGTGCCAGCAGTTCTCGACGGGGCGGGCAGCCCCAGCATTTT. Its protein product is CASSSRRGGQPQHF.